The 11 T cell receptor beta chains reported below all come from one sample, sequenced in a study of monozygotic twins with inflammatory bowel disease. From its re-call of the 5' RACE reads, TCRdb lists each CDR3 protein once, without DNA. Here the sample table reports 150,000 to 200,000 distinct CDR3 sequences. Material: blood. The receptors stem from a human donor with ulcerative colitis or Crohn's disease, or a healthy co-twin of an affected twin (not recorded which).

This chain's CDR3 is CSVRQGSYGPYGYTF. The chain is built from TRBV29-1 and TRBJ1-2; the TCRdb D gene call, TRBD1, has no DNA to confirm it. Germline CDR1 is SQVTM and CDR2 is ANQGSEA. The CDR3 has 15 residues.

The V and J genes are TRBV4-3 and TRBJ2-1. The germline V gene has CDR1 LGHNA and CDR2 YSLEER. CDR3 length: 16 amino acids. CDR3 amino acids: CASSHLQGGSYNEQFF.

The chain combines TRBV3-1 with TRBJ2-7. Germline-derived CDR1 and CDR2 are LGHDT and YNNKEL (reference sequence). The CDR3 sequence is 15 residues long. The CDR3 region is CASSQAVGYAYEQYF.

This chain connects TRBV19 to TRBJ2-2; TCRdb returns TRBD1, unconfirmable since there is no DNA. The CDR3 has 15 residues. The germline V gene has CDR1 LNHDA and CDR2 SQIVND (reference sequence). The CDR3 loop reads CASSIQGTNTGELFF.

The chain joins TRBV25-1 to TRBJ1-2. Germline assignment: CDR1 MGHDK and CDR2 SYGVNS. The CDR3 is made up of 11 amino acids. The CDR3: CASSESYGYTF.

The chain joins TRBV5-5 to TRBJ1-1; TCRdb reports TRBD1, a call that lacks DNA to check it against. Germline lookup yields CDR1 SGHKS and CDR2 YYEKEE (reference sequence). The CDR3 is made up of 16 amino acids. CDR3 sequence: CASSPGQGEVNTEAFF. Using reference TRBV5-5 and TRBJ1-1 for the parts outside the CDR3, the full variable domain is DAGVTQSPTHLIKTRGQQVTLRCSPISGHKSVSWYQQVLGQGPQFIFQYYEKEERGRGNFPDRFSARQFPNYSSELNVNALLLGDSALYLCASSPGQGEVNTEAFFGQGTRLTVV.

This sequence joins TRBV7-9 and TRBJ2-7; TCRdb returns TRBD2, unconfirmable since there is no DNA. Germline loops: CDR1 SEHNR, CDR2 FQNEAQ (reference sequence). The length of the CDR3 is 13 residues. The CDR3 is CASSSRLAGEQYF.

The rearrangement joins TRBV6-2 or TRBV6-3 to TRBJ2-7; no DNA is available, so the TRBD2 call from TCRdb remains unchecked. Looked up from germline, CDR1 is MNHEY and CDR2 is SVGEGT. The CDR3 has 12 residues. CDR3 loop: CASKGTTTGQYF.

CDR3 residues: CASSPRHFTAYGYTF. V and J are TRBV7-2 and TRBJ1-2; TCRdb reports TRBD1, a call that lacks DNA to check it against. The germline CDR1 and CDR2 sequences are SGHTA and FQGNSA. The CDR3 contains 15 residues.

The chain has TRBV7-2 and TRBJ1-3. The CDR3 totals 13 residues. Germline values: CDR1 SGHTA, CDR2 FQGNSA. The CDR3 is CASSLAETSSGYF.

This chain connects TRBV20-1 to TRBJ1-6. Germline CDR1 reads DFQATT; CDR2 reads SNEGSKA (reference sequence). The CDR3 covers 13 residues. The CDR3 is CSAGRENNSPLHF.